The entry below gives a single T cell receptor beta chain sequence along with its context. As yet, its antigen is unknown. The data were produced by immunoSEQ multiplex PCR, yet TCRdb's version contains in-frame clones alone and is incomplete. The sample includes 85,000 to 100,000 clones, roughly 75% of them seen just once. Noted time point: baseline, week 1 (first vaccination visit). Regarding treatment: pre-vaccination baseline after standard-of-care therapy. The sample originates from a study of a mutant IDH1 vaccine in newly diagnosed glioma. Germline loops: CDR1 SGHTA, CDR2 FQGNSA. V lost 7 bases and J lost 0; bases outside the gene matches: 11. This CDR3 region has 17 residues. Broader study findings: Top peripheral T cell clonotype shifts appeared unrelated to pseudoprogression.

This chain joins TRBV7-2 and TRBJ1-2, with TRBD1 matching 10 bases. The TCR sequence derives from a man in his forties with glioma. This specimen consisted of PBMCs, obtained from a glioma patient treated with radiotherapy, temozolomide or both. CDR3 sequence: CASTGGTGAHPNYGYTF. The CDR3 nucleotides read TGTGCCAGCACCGGGGGGACAGGGGCCCACCCTAACTATGGCTACACCTTC. Supplemented by reference TRBV7-2 and TRBJ1-2, the full variable domain reads GAGVSQSPSNKVTEKGKDVELRCDPISGHTALYWYRQSLGQGLEFLIYFQGNSAPDKSGLPSDRFSAERTGGSVSTLTIQRTQQEDSAVYLCASTGGTGAHPNYGYTFGSGTRLTVV.